This record covers a single TCR beta chain. This clonotype came up many times. No antigen is known for it. One base away there is no much larger clone; base qualities are not given. The data were taken from a study of human T cells and chemical hapten exposure (dated by TCRdb to about 2021). Some background on the complete study: For sensitization, 2% DPC in acetone was applied to an approximately 2 cm by approximately 2 cm area of upper inner arm skin. Weekly therapeutic DPC doses were additionally applied to the scalp of patients throughout the approximately 25-week study period. Patch testing on the upper back used Finn chambers containing 0.01% DPC, with scoring done after 6 days according to International Contact Dermatitis Research Group standards. Alopecia areata with under or over 50% scalp involvement, alopecia totalis and alopecia universalis were represented in the patient cohort, which was mostly female. Libraries were pooled for sequencing, and per-sample TCR yields varied mainly because of small differences in library volumes within the pool. This study followed changes in the peripheral blood TCR repertoire in vivo during primary and secondary sensitization of alopecia patients to the hapten diphenylcyclopropenone (DPC). Blood samples were taken from patients before sensitization (week 0) and at 2, 6 and about 24 weeks after DPC sensitization. About 29 alopecia patients gave blood for TCR sequencing at one to four time points (pre-sensitization, 2, 6 and 24 weeks). Study-wide findings and limitations: After repeated subsampling, changes were observed in the strength of the expansion versus patch-test correlation and in the threshold at which the correlation became significant. A positive correlation was found between the number of PT1 expanded TCRs and patch test score, with significance reached at thresholds 8, 16 and 32 but not 4. DPC sensitization did not change how many TCRs were above 1 in 1000 frequency, and no evidence was found of alterations in global repertoire structure. Alopecia, a presumed autoimmune disease, was present in all patients, so the immune response of the patients might differ from that of healthy individuals. Significantly more large CDR3 similarity clusters were formed by expanded TCRs than by pre-sensitization or healthy control sets, consistent with antigen-driven responses.

Interpreted using the paper, the time point label stands for: patch test 2, 6 weeks after DPC sensitization. This sample's treatment or condition label indicates: therapeutic diphenylcyclopropenone sensitization with weekly scalp DPC. Blood at each patch-test visit was drawn before the patch test was applied. Patients were eligible if aged 18 to 70, diagnosed with alopecia and judged suitable for DPC therapy, and pregnant patients were excluded. Total RNA was extracted from unfractionated whole blood collected in Tempus Blood RNA tubes. The protocol used for the library was RACE. This sample was sequenced with a NextSeq 500. Library preparation attached unique molecular identifiers to individual cDNA molecules for quantitative, reproducible TCR counting. Each blood RNA sample was used to sequence both TCR alpha and TCR beta chains. Processing in the source paper ran as follows. Samples had a median of roughly 91,000 TCRs, with a range from roughly 20,000 to 690,600. V, J and CDR3 annotation of the TCR reads was carried out using the Decombinator software suite. For PS versus PT1 abundance plots, all samples were subsampled to the same number of TCRs (28,000). Expanded TCRs were defined as absent before sensitization and observed at least eight times at the 2-week time point. TCRdb reworked the public reads: Q25 trimming with fastp, MiXCR clone assembly, productive beta chains retained. Rows matching on CDR3 protein sequence are summarized as one entry with the most common DNA and genes. What appears here as the V and J calls and clone size reflects TCRdb's work, not the paper's. This sample lists about 110,000 distinct CDR3 sequences; roughly a tenth were detected once. The top ten hold about 3.1% of the sample.

Here V drops 5 bases and J drops 3 bases, and the junction holds 1 base not matched to any gene. CDR1 and CDR2 are drawn from the germline V gene: MNHEY, SVGAGI. The CDR3 measures 15 amino acids from cysteine to phenylalanine. CDR3 DNA only is kept here, 45 bases in frame from base 1. The specimen was whole blood, collected in connection with sensitization to the hapten diphenylcyclopropenone (DPC). The source is a woman between 35 and 50 years old with alopecia areata. Some clones in this sample may be carry-over from other donors' samples. The receptor chain draws on TRBV6-5 and TRBJ2-1, and 13 junctional nucleotides match TRBD2. The base sequence is TGTGCCAGCAGTCGACTAGCGGGGGGCTACAATGAGCAGTTCTTC. Translation gives CASSRLAGGYNEQFF.